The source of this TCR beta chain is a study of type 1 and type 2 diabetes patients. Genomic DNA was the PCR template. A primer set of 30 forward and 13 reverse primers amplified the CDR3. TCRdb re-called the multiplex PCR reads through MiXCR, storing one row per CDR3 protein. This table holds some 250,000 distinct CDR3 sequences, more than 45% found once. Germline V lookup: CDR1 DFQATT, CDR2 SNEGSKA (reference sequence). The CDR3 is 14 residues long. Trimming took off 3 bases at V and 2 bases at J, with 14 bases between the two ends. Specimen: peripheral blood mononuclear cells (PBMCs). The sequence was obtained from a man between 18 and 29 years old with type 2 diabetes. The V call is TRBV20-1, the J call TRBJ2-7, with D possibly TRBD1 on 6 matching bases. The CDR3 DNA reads TGCAGTGCTAGGTACATAGACAGGACCTACGAGCAGTACTTC. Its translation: CSARYIDRTYEQYF.